This T cell receptor (beta chain) was sequenced during a study of T cell changes during pregnancy in multiple sclerosis. This table comes from immunoSEQ multiplex PCR, and its TCRdb copy is limited to in-frame clones, with some not included. There are about 50,000 clones in the sample; around 94% occur only once, and approximately 5.5% lies in the top ten. The clonotype was recovered from a female donor with multiple sclerosis, enrolled in a pregnancy study. This sample comprised CD8+ T cells from peripheral blood mononuclear cells, obtained before pregnancy.

DNA for the CDR3: TGTGCCAGCAGTTACAAGACAGGGGAATTCCCCTATAATTCACCCCTCCACTTT. It codes for CASSYKTGEFPYNSPLHF. The chain is built from TRBV28 and TRBJ1-6, with 8 bases matching TRBD1. The germline V gene encodes CDR1 MDHEN and CDR2 SYDVKM. Trimming removed 4 bases from V and 2 bases from J; junction bases left unmatched: 10. There are 18 residues in the CDR3.